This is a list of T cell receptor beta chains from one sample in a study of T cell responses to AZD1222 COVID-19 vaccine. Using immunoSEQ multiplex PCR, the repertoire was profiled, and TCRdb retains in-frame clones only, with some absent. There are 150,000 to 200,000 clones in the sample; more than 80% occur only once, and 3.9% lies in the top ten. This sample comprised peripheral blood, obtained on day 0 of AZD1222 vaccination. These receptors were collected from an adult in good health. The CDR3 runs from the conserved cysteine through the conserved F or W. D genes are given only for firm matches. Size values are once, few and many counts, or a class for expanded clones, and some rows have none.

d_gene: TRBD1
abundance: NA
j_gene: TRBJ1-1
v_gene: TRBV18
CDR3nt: TGTGCCAGCTCACAAGGACAGGCGAACACTGAAGCTTTCTTT
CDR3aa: CASSQGQANTEAFF

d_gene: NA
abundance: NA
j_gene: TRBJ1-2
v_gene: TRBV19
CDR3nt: TGTGCCAGTAGTATAGCAGTAAACTATGGCTACACCTTC
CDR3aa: CASSIAVNYGYTF

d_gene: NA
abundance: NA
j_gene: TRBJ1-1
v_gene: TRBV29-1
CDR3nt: TGCAGCGGGAGGGCAGACACTGAAGCTTTCTTT
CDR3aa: CSGRADTEAFF

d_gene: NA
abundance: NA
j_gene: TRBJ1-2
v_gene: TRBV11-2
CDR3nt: TGTGCCAGCAGCTCGGGACGCTATGGCTACACCTTC
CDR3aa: CASSSGRYGYTF

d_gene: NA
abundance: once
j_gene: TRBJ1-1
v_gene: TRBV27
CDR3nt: TGTGCCAGCAGTTTAAACGCCGGAGGGACAGAAGCTTTCTTT
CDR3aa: CASSLNAGGTEAFF

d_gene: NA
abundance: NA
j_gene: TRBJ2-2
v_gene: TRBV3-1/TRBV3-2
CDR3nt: TGTGCCAGCAGCCAGGGCGGGGGGGAGCTGTTTTTT
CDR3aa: CASSQGGGELFF

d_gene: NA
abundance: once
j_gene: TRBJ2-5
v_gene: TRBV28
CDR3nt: TGTGCCAGCAGTTATCCGTCTGAGGCCCAAGAGACCCAGTACTTC
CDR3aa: CASSYPSEAQETQYF

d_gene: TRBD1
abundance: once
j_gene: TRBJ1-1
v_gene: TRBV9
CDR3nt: TGTGCCAGCAGCGTAGTGGGGACAGGGGGCCAGGCTTTCTTT
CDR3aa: CASSVVGTGGQAFF

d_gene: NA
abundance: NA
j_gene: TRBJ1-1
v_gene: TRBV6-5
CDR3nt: TGTGCCAGTGATTGGGGTGAAGCTTTCTTT
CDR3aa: CASDWGEAFF

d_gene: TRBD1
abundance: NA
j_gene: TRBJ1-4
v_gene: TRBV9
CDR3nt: TGTGCCAGCAGCGTATCAGGGGGTAATGAAAAACTGTTTTTT
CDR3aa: CASSVSGGNEKLFF

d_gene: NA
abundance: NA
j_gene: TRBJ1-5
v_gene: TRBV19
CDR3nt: TGTGCCAGTAGTGAAATTCGTAATCAGCCCCAGCATTTT
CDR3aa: CASSEIRNQPQHF

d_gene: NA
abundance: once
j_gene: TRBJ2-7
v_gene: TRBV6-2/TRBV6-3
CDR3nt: TGTGCCAGCAGTGCTAGAGGCTCGCTCTCCTACGAGCAGTACTTC
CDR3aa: CASSARGSLSYEQYF

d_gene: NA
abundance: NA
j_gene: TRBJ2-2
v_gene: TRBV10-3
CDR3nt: TGTGCCATCAGACAGGGCCCGGGCGGGGAGCTGTTTTTT
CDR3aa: CAIRQGPGGELFF

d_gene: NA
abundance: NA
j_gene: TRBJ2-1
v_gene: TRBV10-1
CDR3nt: TGCGCCAGCAGTGATATGCCTAGGAATGAGCAGTTCTTC
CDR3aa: CASSDMPRNEQFF

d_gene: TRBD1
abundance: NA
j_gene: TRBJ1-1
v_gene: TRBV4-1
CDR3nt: TGCGCCAGCAGCCCGGGACAGGGGGCGCGTAACACTGAAGCTTTCTTT
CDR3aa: CASSPGQGARNTEAFF

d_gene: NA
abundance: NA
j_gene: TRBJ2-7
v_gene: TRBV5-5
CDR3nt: TGTGCCAGCAGCACCTGGGGACCAGGGTCTGGAGAGCAGTACTTC
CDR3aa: CASSTWGPGSGEQYF

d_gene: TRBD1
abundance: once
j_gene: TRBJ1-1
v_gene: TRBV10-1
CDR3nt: TGCGCCAGCAGTGAGTCAGGGGGCATGAACACTGAAGCTTTCTTT
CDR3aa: CASSESGGMNTEAFF

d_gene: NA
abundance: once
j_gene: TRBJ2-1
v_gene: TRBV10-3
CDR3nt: TGTGCCATCAGTGGGGGCTGGGATGAGCAGTTCTTC
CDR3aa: CAISGGWDEQFF

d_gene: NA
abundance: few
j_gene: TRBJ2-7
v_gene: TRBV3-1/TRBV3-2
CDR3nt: TGTGCCAGCAGCCACCGAACTTGGACAGCCTACGAGCAGTACTTC
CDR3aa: CASSHRTWTAYEQYF

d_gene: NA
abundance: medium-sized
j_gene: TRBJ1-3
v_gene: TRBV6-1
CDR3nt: TGTGCCAGCAGTGAAGAGCACGGGGGTGGAAACACCATATATTTT
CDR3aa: CASSEEHGGGNTIYF

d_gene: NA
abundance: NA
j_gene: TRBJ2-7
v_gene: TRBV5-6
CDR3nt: TGTGCCAGCAGCGCACCGGCTACCTACGAGCAGTACTTC
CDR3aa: CASSAPATYEQYF

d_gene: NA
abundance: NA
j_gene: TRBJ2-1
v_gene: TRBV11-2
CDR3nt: TGTGCCAGCAGCGTATTCGGGGGAAACCACAATGAGCAGTTCTTC
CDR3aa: CASSVFGGNHNEQFF

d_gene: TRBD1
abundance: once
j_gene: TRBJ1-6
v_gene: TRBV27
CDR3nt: TGTGCCAGCAGTTCCACAAAGACAGGGTTCCATAATTCACCCCTCCACTTT
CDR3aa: CASSSTKTGFHNSPLHF

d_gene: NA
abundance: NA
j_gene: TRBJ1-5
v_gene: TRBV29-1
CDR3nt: TGCAGCGTTGGGGGGAGCAATCAGCCCCAGCATTTT
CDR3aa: CSVGGSNQPQHF

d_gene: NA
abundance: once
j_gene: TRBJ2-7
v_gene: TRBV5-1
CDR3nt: TGCGCCAGCAGAATGGGCGCGAGGGGCCCCTACGAGCAGTACTTC
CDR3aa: CASRMGARGPYEQYF

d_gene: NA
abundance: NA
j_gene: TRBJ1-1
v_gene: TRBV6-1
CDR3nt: TGTGCCAGCAGTGAACGGGGTCATATGAACACTGAAGCTTTCTTT
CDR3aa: CASSERGHMNTEAFF

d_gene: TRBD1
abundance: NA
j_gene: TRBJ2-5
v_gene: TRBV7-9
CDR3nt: TGTGCCAGCAGCTCGCGAGGGACAGGAGGAGAGACCCAGTACTTC
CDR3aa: CASSSRGTGGETQYF

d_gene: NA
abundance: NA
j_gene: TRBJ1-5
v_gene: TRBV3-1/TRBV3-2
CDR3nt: TGTGCCAGCAGCCAAGGTCAGGGAAGCAATCAGCCCCAGCATTTT
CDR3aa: CASSQGQGSNQPQHF

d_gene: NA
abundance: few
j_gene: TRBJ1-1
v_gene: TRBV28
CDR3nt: TGTGCCAGCAGTTTGTTGGCCCGCGGGGCTGAAGCTTTCTTT
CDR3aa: CASSLLARGAEAFF

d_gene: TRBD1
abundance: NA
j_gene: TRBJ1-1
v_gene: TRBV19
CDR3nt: TGTGCCAGTAGTGGAACAAGGACAGGCATGAACACTGAAGCTTTCTTT
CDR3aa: CASSGTRTGMNTEAFF

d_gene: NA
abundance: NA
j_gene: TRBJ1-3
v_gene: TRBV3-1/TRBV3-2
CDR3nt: TGTGCCAGCAGCCCGGAAGAGAACACCATATATTTT
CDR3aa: CASSPEENTIYF

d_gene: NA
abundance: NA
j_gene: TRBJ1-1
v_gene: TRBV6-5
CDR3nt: TGTGCCAGCAGTTACGTGGGCAGGAACACTGAAGCTTTCTTT
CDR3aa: CASSYVGRNTEAFF

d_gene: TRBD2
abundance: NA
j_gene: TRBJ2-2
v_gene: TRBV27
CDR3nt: TGTGCCAGCATCCTAGCGGGAGGTTTCACCGGGGAGCTGTTTTTT
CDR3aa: CASILAGGFTGELFF

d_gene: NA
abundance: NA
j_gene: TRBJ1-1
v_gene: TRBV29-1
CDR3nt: TGCAGCGTTGCATGGAACACTGAAGCTTTCTTT
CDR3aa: CSVAWNTEAFF

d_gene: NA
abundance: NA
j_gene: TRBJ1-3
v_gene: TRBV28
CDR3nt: TGTGCCAGCAGCCGAAACACCATATATTTT
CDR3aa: CASSRNTIYF

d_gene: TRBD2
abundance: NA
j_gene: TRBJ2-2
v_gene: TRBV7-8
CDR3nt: TGTGCCAGCAGCTTTACTATAGCGGGGGGGAACACCGGGGAGCTGTTTTTT
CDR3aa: CASSFTIAGGNTGELFF

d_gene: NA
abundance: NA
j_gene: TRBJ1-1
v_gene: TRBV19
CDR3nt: TGTGCCAGTAGTCTTGACGCCCAGGGAACTGAAGCTTTCTTT
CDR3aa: CASSLDAQGTEAFF

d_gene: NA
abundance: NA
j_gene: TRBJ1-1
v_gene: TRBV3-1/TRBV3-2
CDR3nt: TGTGCCAGCAGCCAAGGAGTGAGGTATGGGACTGAAGCTTTCTTT
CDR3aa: CASSQGVRYGTEAFF

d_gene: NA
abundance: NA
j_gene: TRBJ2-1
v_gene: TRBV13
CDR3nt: TGTGCCAGCAGCTTAAGGGGGGCGCCTTACAATGAGCAGTTCTTC
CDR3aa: CASSLRGAPYNEQFF

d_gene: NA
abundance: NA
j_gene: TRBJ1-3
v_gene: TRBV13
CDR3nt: TGTGCCAGCAGCTCCTCGATTTCTGGAAACACCATATATTTT
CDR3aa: CASSSSISGNTIYF

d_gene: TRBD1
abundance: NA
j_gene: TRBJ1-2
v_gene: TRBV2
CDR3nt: TGTGCCAGCAGCCGGGACAGTGGTTATGGCTACACCTTC
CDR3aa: CASSRDSGYGYTF

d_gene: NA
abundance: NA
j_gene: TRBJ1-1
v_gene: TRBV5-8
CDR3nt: TGTGCCAGCAACTCCGAGTCAGCCGAAGCTTTCTTT
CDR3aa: CASNSESAEAFF

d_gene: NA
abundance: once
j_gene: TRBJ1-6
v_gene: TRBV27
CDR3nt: TGTGCCAGCAGGACGACAGTTAGCTCCTATAATTCACCCCTCCACTTT
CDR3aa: CASRTTVSSYNSPLHF

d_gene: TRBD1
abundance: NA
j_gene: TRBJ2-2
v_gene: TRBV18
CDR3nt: TGTGCCAGCTCTGCCGTCTTACAGGGGGCGACCGGGGAGCTGTTTTTT
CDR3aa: CASSAVLQGATGELFF

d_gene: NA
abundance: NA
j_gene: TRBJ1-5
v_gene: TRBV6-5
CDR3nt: TGTGCCAGGGAAGGTTTTCAGGACTATCAGCCCCAGCATTTT
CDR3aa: CAREGFQDYQPQHF

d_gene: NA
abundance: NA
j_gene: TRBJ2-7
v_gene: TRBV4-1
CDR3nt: TGCGCCAGCAGCCAAGTACTAGTCAAGGGGCCCTACGAGCAGTACTTC
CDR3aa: CASSQVLVKGPYEQYF

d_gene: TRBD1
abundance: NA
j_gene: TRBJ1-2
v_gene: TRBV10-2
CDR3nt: TGCGCCAGCAAAGGGGGCATTGCTTGGTATGGCTACACCTTC
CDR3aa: CASKGGIAWYGYTF